The clone carrying this T cell receptor (beta chain) was observed a single time. Its antigen remains unidentified. These data belong to a study of T cell repertoires in cytomegalovirus infection. Turning to the study itself: Carrying CMV and the relevant HLA type showed in public TCR beta signatures.

A single record per CDR3 protein comes from TCRdb applying MiXCR to the reads. The sample consists of around 450,000 distinct CDR3 sequences, 30% to 40% of them appearing once. Trimming took off 3 bases at V and 7 bases at J, with 12 bases between the two ends. CDR3 length equals 12 residues. Germline values: CDR1 DFQATT, CDR2 SNEGSKA (reference sequence). Points from the study as a whole: HLA-C-restricted TCR beta clonotypes specific for CMV led the ex vivo response. CMV carriers having the relevant HLA were flagged by cumulative public TCR beta family frequency.

V is TRBV20-1 and J is TRBJ1-2; tentative D call: TRBD1 (5 bases). The receptor was isolated from a human donor in good health (CMV status not recorded). Some clones in this sample may be carry-over from other donors' samples. The sample taken for sequencing was PBMCs. CDR3 loop: CSASEIDSGYTF. In DNA form, the CDR3 reads TGCAGTGCTAGTGAGATAGACAGTGGCTACACCTTC.